This TCR beta chain was retrieved from a study of radiotherapy plus CTLA-4 blockade in lung cancer. Study context: Objective responses were recorded in about 18% of patients, with disease control recorded in about 33%.

Here immunoSEQ multiplex PCR was the method, and the copy in TCRdb shows in-frame clones only, minus some. The repertoire holds some 50,000 clones, with roughly three quarters as singletons. Germline values: CDR1 MNHEY, CDR2 SVGAGI. This CDR3 contains 14 residues. The junction had 8 bases not matched to a gene; V was cut back by 6 bases and J by 5 bases. This clone was seen a few times. This TCR came from a human donor with non-small cell lung cancer who had a partial response to radiotherapy plus ipilimumab. The V gene is TRBV6-5, the J gene TRBJ2-7; TRBD1 aligns across 9 bases. The sample here was peripheral blood, taken from a patient treated with radiotherapy plus ipilimumab. CDR3 nucleotide sequence: TGTGCCAGCAGGCGGGGACAGGGAAGCGACGAGCAGTACTTC. Protein: CASRRGQGSDEQYF.